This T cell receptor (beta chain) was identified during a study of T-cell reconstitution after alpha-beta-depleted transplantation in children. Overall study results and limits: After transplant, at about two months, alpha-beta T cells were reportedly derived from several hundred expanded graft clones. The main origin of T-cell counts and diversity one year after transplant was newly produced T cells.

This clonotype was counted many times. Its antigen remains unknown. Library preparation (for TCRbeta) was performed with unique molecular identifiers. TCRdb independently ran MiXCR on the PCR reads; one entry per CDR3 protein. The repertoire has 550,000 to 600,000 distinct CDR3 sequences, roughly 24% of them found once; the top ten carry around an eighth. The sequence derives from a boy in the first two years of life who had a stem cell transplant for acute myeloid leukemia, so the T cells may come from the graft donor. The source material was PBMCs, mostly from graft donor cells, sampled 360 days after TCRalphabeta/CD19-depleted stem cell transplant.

CDR3 nucleotide sequence: TGCAGTGCCGACAGGGTTTTCGACGAGCAGTACTTC. This encodes CSADRVFDEQYF. The rearrangement joins TRBV20-1 to TRBJ2-7; 7 positions agree with TRBD1. This CDR3 spans 12 amino acids. Trimming took 6 bases from V and 5 from J; bases not matched to a gene: 7. Germline V gene lookup returns CDR1 DFQATT and CDR2 SNEGSKA (reference sequence).